This TCR beta chain comes out of a study of blood T cell repertoires in COVID-19. Study details: In each case, the material was cDNA or gDNA derived from T cells, B-cell-depleted T cells, or PBMCs.

This CDR3 spans 15 amino acids. V was cut by 4 bases and J by 1 base, with 11 bases left in between. The germline gives CDR1 LGHDT, CDR2 YNNKEL (reference sequence). Seattle patients were enrolled during active infection and followed longitudinally. Original processing notes: Researchers report that nucleated cell counts were estimated from reference gene primer amplification. Sequencing was performed with immunoSEQ multiplex PCR; in TCRdb, only in-frame clones are kept and a portion is missing. That table supplies the V and J calls and clone size; D and trimming were determined from the DNA. The table includes about 370,000 clones, around 87% detected once.

The receptor's source is a woman between 25 and 40 years old with COVID-19, enrolled during active disease. The J gene is TRBJ2-1, the V gene TRBV3-1 (or the pseudogene TRBV3-2); D is ambiguous. The specimen was peripheral blood. The CDR3 loop reads CASSPGWRSYNEQFF. CDR3 in DNA: TGTGCCAGCAGCCCAGGCTGGCGATCCTACAATGAGCAGTTCTTC.